This T cell receptor (beta chain) was sequenced for a study of human T cells and chemical hapten exposure. The time point was: pre-sensitization, week 0. The treatment: therapeutic diphenylcyclopropenone sensitization with weekly scalp DPC. This CDR3 comprises 16 residues. V lost 5 bases to trimming and J lost 2 bases, with 19 bases between them. The V gene's germline CDR1 is MNHEY and CDR2 SMNVEV (reference sequence). This clonotype was picked up many times. TCRdb passed the RACE reads through MiXCR, listing each CDR3 protein once. The data show about 380,000 distinct CDR3 sequences, roughly 5% seen once.

The sequence derives from a woman aged 50 to 60 with alopecia areata. Some clones in this sample may be carry-over from other donors' samples. Sequencing used whole blood, obtained in connection with sensitization to the hapten diphenylcyclopropenone (DPC). This rearrangement joins TRBV27 to TRBJ2-7; unclear D gene. The CDR3 loop reads CASSRRSRVPAYEQYF. DNA of the CDR3: TGTGCCAGCAGTCGCAGGAGCCGGGTGCCGGCCTACGAGCAGTACTTC.